This entry is about one T cell receptor (beta chain). The germline gene is not matched at one end of the junction; a read error may be the cause. It was with 60 Vbeta and 13 Jbeta primers that the PCR ran. Assay used: immunoSEQ multiplex PCR; TCRdb lists only in-frame clones, some missing. The data contain over 150,000 clones, 77% of them seen just once; the ten biggest clones take up about 4%. The data belong to a study of cytomegalovirus exposure and HLA in healthy donors. Study-level information: Some 85 million unique TCRs, all from HLA-typed donors, were included in an early release of the data.

This CDR3 region has 16 residues. Germline assignment: CDR1 MGHRA and CDR2 YSYEKL. J is TRBJ2-6 and V is TRBV4-1; a possible D gene is TRBD1 (5 bases). This receptor was obtained from an older woman in good health and CMV-seropositive. Material for sequencing was PBMCs. The DNA for the CDR3 is TGCGCCAGCAGCCACACGGTAGTAGCTGGGGCCAACGGCCTGACTTTC. It is translated as CASSHTVVAGANGLTF.